This T cell receptor beta chain was identified in a study of blood T cell repertoires in COVID-19. Study summary: Samples came from the United States, Italy and Spain, spanning acute and convalescent COVID-19. Sources were T cells, B-cell-depleted T cells, or PBMCs; the material itself was cDNA or gDNA.

Per the study methods: Amplification of reference gene primers was used by the study to estimate nucleated cell counts. Measured with immunoSEQ multiplex PCR; TCRdb has only the in-frame clones, and not every one. V and J calls and clone size are those listed in that table; D and trimming were worked out from the DNA. Among over 150,000 clones listed, 83% were seen once. Sequencing was done on a sample of peripheral blood. The TCR sequence derives from a woman older than 75 with acute or convalescent COVID-19.

CDR3 DNA: TGTGCCAGCAGCTTATTTGGCTTAGGGGAAGAGACCCAGTACTTC. This gives the protein CASSLFGLGEETQYF. This chain uses TRBV7-3 with TRBJ2-5; D is perhaps TRBD1 (5 bases). Trimming shortened V by 2 bases and J by 3 bases, and 13 bases separated the two germline ends. The CDR3 consists of 15 residues. CDR1 is SGHTA, CDR2 FQGTGA, per germline.